This T cell receptor (beta chain) comes out of a study of T cell changes during pregnancy in multiple sclerosis. The CDR3 sequence is 15 residues long. Between the trimmed V and J ends, which lost 2 bases and 5 bases, there was a span of 12 bases. Germline V gene data show CDR1 as SEHNR and CDR2 as FQNEAQ (reference sequence). Profiled with immunoSEQ multiplex PCR; TCRdb holds only in-frame clones, not every one. The table has around 42,000 clones, 75% to 95% seen once. This TCR derives from a female donor in good health, enrolled as a control in a pregnancy study. Sequencing used CD4+ T cells from peripheral blood mononuclear cells, obtained in the second trimester of pregnancy. The chain has TRBV7-9 and TRBJ1-4; D is perhaps TRBD1 (5 bases). The CDR3 DNA sequence: TGTGCCAGCAGCTTATCCGACAGAATAAATGAAAAACTGTTTTTT. Translating gives CASSLSDRINEKLFF.